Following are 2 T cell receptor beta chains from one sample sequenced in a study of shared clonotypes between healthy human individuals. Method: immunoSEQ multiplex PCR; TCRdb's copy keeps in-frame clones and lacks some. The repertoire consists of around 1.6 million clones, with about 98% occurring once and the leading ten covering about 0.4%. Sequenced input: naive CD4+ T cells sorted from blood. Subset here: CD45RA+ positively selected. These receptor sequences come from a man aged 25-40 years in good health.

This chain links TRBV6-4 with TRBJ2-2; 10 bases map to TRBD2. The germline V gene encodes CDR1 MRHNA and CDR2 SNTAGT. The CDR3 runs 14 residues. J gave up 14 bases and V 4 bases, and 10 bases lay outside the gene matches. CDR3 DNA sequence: TGTGCCAGCAGTGCCTCCTCCGGGACTAGCGTTCTGTTTTTT. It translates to CASSASSGTSVLFF.

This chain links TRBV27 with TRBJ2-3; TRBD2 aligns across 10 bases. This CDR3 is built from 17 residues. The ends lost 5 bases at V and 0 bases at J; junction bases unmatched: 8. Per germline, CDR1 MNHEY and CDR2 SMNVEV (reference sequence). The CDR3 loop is CASSRFSGGPSTDTQYF. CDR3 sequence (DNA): TGTGCCAGCAGTCGTTTTAGCGGGGGGCCTAGCACAGATACGCAGTATTTT.